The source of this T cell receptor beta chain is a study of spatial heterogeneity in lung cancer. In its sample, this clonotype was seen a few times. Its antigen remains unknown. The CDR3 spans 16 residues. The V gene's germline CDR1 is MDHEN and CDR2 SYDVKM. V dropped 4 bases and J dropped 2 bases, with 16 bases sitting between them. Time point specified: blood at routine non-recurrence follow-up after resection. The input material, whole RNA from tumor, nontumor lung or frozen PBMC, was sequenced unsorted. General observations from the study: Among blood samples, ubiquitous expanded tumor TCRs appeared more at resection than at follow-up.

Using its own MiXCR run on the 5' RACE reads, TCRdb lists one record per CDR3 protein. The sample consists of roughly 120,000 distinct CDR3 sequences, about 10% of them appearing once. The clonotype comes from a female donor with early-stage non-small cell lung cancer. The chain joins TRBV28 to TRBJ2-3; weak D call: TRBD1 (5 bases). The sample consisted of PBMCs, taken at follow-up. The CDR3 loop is CASSSNTAGHTDTQYF. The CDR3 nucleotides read TGTGCCAGCAGTTCAAACACGGCAGGGCACACAGATACGCAGTATTTT. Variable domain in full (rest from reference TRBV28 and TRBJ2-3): DVKVTQSSRYLVKRTGEKVFLECVQDMDHENMFWYRQDPGLGLRLIYFSYDVKMKEKGDIPEGYSVSREKKERFSLILESASTNQTSMYLCASSSNTAGHTDTQYFGPGTRLTVL.